Following are 2 T cell receptor beta chains from one sample sequenced in a study of identical twins. TCRdb re-called the 5' RACE reads with MiXCR, one entry per CDR3 protein. The sample has fewer than 650,000 distinct CDR3 sequences; more than 9% are singletons. This same sample was also taken into another study, of yellow fever vaccine responses in identical twins.

The sequenced material came from PBMCs. The receptor source for this set is a woman under 30 in good health.

This clonotype was seen only a few times. The rearrangement uses TRBV6-2 or TRBV6-3 and TRBJ2-1, with D perhaps matching TRBD2 (5 bases). The V and J ends lost 0 bases and 0 bases respectively, with 15 bases between them. Germline V gives CDR1 MNHEY, CDR2 SVGEGT. The CDR3 sequence is 18 residues long. The CDR3 spells CASSYSSPSLSSYNEQFF. The CDR3 DNA sequence: TGTGCCAGCAGTTACTCGAGCCCTAGCCTAAGCTCCTACAATGAGCAGTTCTTC.

This clonotype occurred a few times. The chain couples TRBV7-9 to TRBJ2-3; D not resolved. This CDR3 contains 13 residues. Per the germline V gene, CDR1 is SEHNR and CDR2 is FQNEAQ (reference sequence). Trimming took off 5 bases at V and 5 bases at J, with 11 bases between the two ends. The CDR3: CASSPAAGDTQYF. CDR3 nucleotides: TGTGCCAGCAGCCCGGCCGCAGGAGATACGCAGTATTTT.